The 4 T cell receptor beta chains reported below all come from one sample, sequenced in a study of T cell repertoires in cytomegalovirus infection (dated by TCRdb to about 2019). The run used an Illumina HiSeq 1500. In-frame beta chains were kept once TCRdb had trimmed the public reads at Q25 with fastp and called clones with MiXCR. All rows with the same CDR3 protein become a single entry with the most common DNA and genes. The sample table records roughly 500,000 distinct CDR3 sequences; roughly 34% of these occur just once. The ten largest make up 17% of the sample. Their specific antigens are unknown. The sample's treatment or condition label, in plain terms: in vitro stimulation with specific CMV peptide epitopes to enrich CMV-specific T cells. Material: cultured PBMCs, obtained from culture after CMV antigen stimulation. The receptors shown here come from a human donor in good health (CMV status not recorded). Some clones in this sample may be carry-over from other donors' samples.

This clonotype was detected many times. The V call is TRBV7-8, the J call TRBJ1-1; unclear D gene. Trimming stripped 3 bases from V and 3 bases from J, with 5 bases between. Germline V gene data show CDR1 as SGHVS and CDR2 as FQNEAQ. CDR3 length: 12 amino acids. The CDR3 sequence: CASSLVYTEAFF. In DNA, the CDR3 is TGTGCCAGCAGCTTGGTGTACACTGAAGCTTTCTTT.

A few counts support this clonotype. The gene calls are TRBV7-3 and TRBJ2-1; weak D call: TRBD2 (7 bases). This CDR3 has 15 residues. V gave up 5 bases and J gave up 3 bases, with 14 bases separating them. Germline CDR1 and CDR2: SGHTA and FQGTGA. The CDR3 is CASSGGADNYNEQFF. In nucleotides, the CDR3 is TGTGCCAGCAGCGGGGGGGCGGACAACTACAATGAGCAGTTCTTC.

In its sample, this clonotype was seen once. V gene TRBV6-2 or TRBV6-3 combines with J gene TRBJ2-7; 12 bases are shared with TRBD2. This CDR3 is 15 amino acids long. Germline lookup yields CDR1 MNHEY and CDR2 SVGEGT. V trimming: 6 bases; J trimming: 5 bases; junction bases outside the gene matches: 8. CDR3 DNA sequence: TGTGCCAGCAGGTTATCCGGACTAGCGGGAAACGAGCAGTACGTC. This gives the protein CASRLSGLAGNEQYV.

This chain connects TRBV20-1 to TRBJ2-1; perhaps TRBD2 as D (6 bases). The germline V gene encodes CDR1 DFQATT and CDR2 SNEGSKA (reference sequence). The CDR3 extends over 13 amino acids. Trimming removed 3 bases from V and 5 bases from J, with 11 bases in between. In DNA, the CDR3 is TGCAGTGCTAGGCGGCGGGGTGACAATGAGCAGTTCTTC. Its translation is CSARRRGDNEQFF.